Following are 13 T cell receptor beta chains from one sample sequenced in a study of tumor-infiltrating lymphocytes in oesophageal squamous cell carcinoma. TCRdb ran MiXCR on the PCR reads and lists one entry per CDR3 protein. The sample carries 15,000 or so distinct CDR3 sequences, around 48% recorded once. Input material: esophageal tumor tissue. The receptors stem from a female donor with esophageal squamous cell carcinoma.

V usage is TRBV12-3 or TRBV12-4 and J usage is TRBJ2-5; no clear D. The CDR3 runs to 12 residues. Trimming took 4 bases from V and 4 from J, leaving 7 bases between them. The CDR3 region is CASSSLRETQYF. DNA of the CDR3: TGTGCCAGCAGTTCCCTGCGAGAGACCCAGTACTTC.

The V and J genes are TRBV7-2 and TRBJ2-7, with 13 bases that match TRBD2. The J call may be incorrect, as the DNA end agrees better with TRBJ2-1. Germline V CDR1 and CDR2: SGHTA, FQGNSA. The CDR3 is 16 residues long. CDR3 coding DNA: TGTGCCAGCAGGGCTACTAGCGGGGGGGCTTACAATGAGCAGTTCTTC. Residues: CASRATSGGAYNEQFF.

This clonotype counts as medium-sized. The chain uses TRBV10-2 and TRBJ2-2; TRBD2 matches 8 bases. J was trimmed by 3 bases and V by 2 bases; bases with no gene match: 2. CDR1 and CDR2 from the germline V gene are WSHSY and SAAADI. The CDR3 is 15 amino acids. The CDR3 DNA reads as TGCGCCAGCAGTGAGGGCGGGGGGCACACCGGGGAGCTGTTTTTT. Translated: CASSEGGGHTGELFF.

Only a few counts were recorded for this clonotype. V and J are TRBV7-4 and TRBJ2-1; possibly TRBD2 for D (6 bases). The CDR3 runs 17 residues. V lost 2 bases and J 2 bases, leaving 16 bases between the germline ends. Germline loops: CDR1 SGHVT, CDR2 SQSDAQ. The CDR3 DNA reads as TGTGCCAGCAGCTTAAAAATCGCGGGATTCACCTACAATGAGCAGTTCTTC. Protein: CASSLKIAGFTYNEQFF.

Remarks on this clonotype: The final CDR3 position lacks the conserved phenylalanine or tryptophan, pointing to a likely read error. It is unclear where the CDR3 begins or ends on the DNA, so no DNA is shown, and the CDR3 is as TCRdb lists it. V and J are TRBV12-3 or TRBV12-4 and TRBJ2-5; the table's D call, TRBD2, has no DNA check behind it. With termini counted, the CDR3 has 16 amino acids. The CDR3 region is CASSPETSGYEQYFGN.

The chain employs TRBV27 and TRBJ1-2; D is unclear. This CDR3 comprises 13 residues. Germline V CDR1 and CDR2: MNHEY, SMNVEV (reference sequence). Trimming removed 0 bases from V and 8 bases from J, with 10 bases in between. CDR3 coding DNA: TGTGCCAGCAGTTTATCTCGGGGTCTCGGCTACACCTTC. This encodes CASSLSRGLGYTF.

This chain links TRBV10-3 with TRBJ2-1; D is uncertain. The J call may be incorrect, as the DNA end agrees better with TRBJ2-5. Germline loops: CDR1 ENHRY, CDR2 SYGVKD. This CDR3 has 15 amino acids. Here the CDR3 reads CAISVGFSGQETQYF. In nucleotides, the CDR3 is TGTGCCATCAGTGTCGGCTTCTCTGGGCAAGAGACCCAGTACTTC.

By share, this clonotype counts as large (0.1 to 1%). The chain has TRBV7-2 and TRBJ2-1; TRBD2 matches 8 bases. The CDR3 consists of 14 residues. Germline V gene sequence: CDR1 SGHTA, CDR2 FQGNSA. After removal of 5 bases from V and 6 bases from J, the junction contained 6 bases not matched to a gene. The CDR3 DNA is TGTGCCAGCAGCCTCCAAGCGGGGGCCAATGAGCAGTTCTTC. Translation gives CASSLQAGANEQFF.

The rearrangement links TRBV7-3 to TRBJ1-2, with 8 bases that match TRBD2. Gene TRBJ2-1 matches the end of the DNA better, so the J call may be wrong. Germline CDR1 reads SGHTA; CDR2 reads FQGTGA. The CDR3 has 15 residues. In DNA, the CDR3 is TGTGCCAGCAGCCTACCCGGGACTAGGGACAATGAGCAGTTCTTC. Translation: CASSLPGTRDNEQFF.

The chain uses TRBV6-1 and TRBJ1-6, with D unclear. V was clipped by 1 base and J by 8 bases, with 9 bases between them. Germline V gives CDR1 MNHNS, CDR2 SASEGT. The length of the CDR3 is 14 residues. The CDR3 reads CASSEVPTDSPLHF. The DNA of the CDR3 is TGTGCCAGCAGTGAAGTCCCCACCGATTCACCCCTCCACTTT.

The chain carries TRBV7-3 and TRBJ2-7; the D gene is possibly TRBD2 (8 bases). The CDR3 is made up of 15 amino acids. In germline, CDR1 is SGHTA, CDR2 FQGTGA. Trimming took off 4 bases at V and 3 bases at J, with 16 bases between the two ends. The CDR3: CASSSQGGLGYEQYF. For the CDR3, the DNA is TGTGCCAGCAGCTCGCAGGGGGGACTAGGCTACGAGCAGTACTTC. Based on the CDR3 plus reference TRBV7-3 and TRBJ2-7, the full variable domain is GAGVSQTPSNKVTEKGKYVELRCDPISGHTALYWYRQSLGQGPEFLIYFQGTGAADDSGLPNDRFFAVRPEGSVSTLKIQRTERGDSAVYLCASSSQGGLGYEQYFGPGTRLTVT.

This clonotype has more than one count but fewer than ten. The rearrangement links TRBV20-1 to TRBJ1-1; the D gene is possibly TRBD1 (6 bases). CDR3 length: 15 residues. In germline, CDR1 is DFQATT, CDR2 SNEGSKA (reference sequence). V was shortened by 5 bases and J by 0 bases, with 16 bases between the two germline ends. This CDR3 reads CSAWAGGQMNTEAFF. For the CDR3, the DNA is TGCAGTGCTTGGGCGGGGGGCCAAATGAACACTGAAGCTTTCTTT.

This clonotype was recorded a few times. The V and J genes are TRBV7-2 and TRBJ2-7; D possibly corresponds to TRBD2 (7 bases). This CDR3 is built from 13 residues. Germline V CDR1 and CDR2: SGHTA, FQGNSA. The V gene lost 8 bases and the J gene lost 0 bases, with 11 bases spanning the gap. In DNA form, the CDR3 reads TGTGCCAGCCGGGGGGCTAGCTCCTACGAGCAGTACTTC. Encoded protein: CASRGASSYEQYF.